Given below is one T cell receptor beta chain in context. Its antigen is not yet known. No clone much larger than this one lies a single base away; base qualities are absent. V sheds 6 bases and J sheds 6 bases, leaving 9 bases between their ends. The CDR3 sequence holds 11 residues, the cysteine and phenylalanine included. Only the CDR3 DNA stays, 33 bases, in frame from base 1. CDR1 KGHSH and CDR2 LQKENI are derived from the germline V gene. Systemically healthy Caucasian individuals from Russia, 39 in total and aged roughly 6 to 90 years, were included as donors. Each donor gave 8 to 10 milliliters of peripheral blood, collected into EDTA-treated Vacutainer tubes. Ficoll-Paque density-gradient centrifugation was used to isolate PBMCs, with at least 6 million obtained per sample. Trizol reagent was used to extract total RNA from PBMCs, with at least 5.5 micrograms per sample. For every donor, flow cytometry on a PBMC aliquot measured the percentage of naive CD45RAhigh/CD27high T cells.

The library was made by 5' RACE. For sequencing, an Illumina HiSeq 2500 was employed. A second about 7 to 11 cycle PCR used a sample-barcoded 5' primer and a J-beta primer mix. A template-switch 5' adaptor carrying 12 random nucleotides introduced a unique molecular identifier onto each TCR beta cDNA molecule. Each sample yielded at least 2.5 million CDR3-containing paired-end reads. The Mint cDNA synthesis kit, primed by a TRBC-specific oligonucleotide, was used to synthesize first-strand cDNA from all RNA. After uracil-DNA glycosylase treatment, a first 18-cycle PCR used universal primers M1SS and BC2_uni_R on all cDNA. The authors' pipeline ran thus. For normalization, 1 million high-quality reads, each with a distinct molecular identifier, were randomly selected from each sample. Instead of being binned into consensus sequences, reads that shared molecular identifiers were thrown out. MiTCR, with a Q25 quality threshold and the strictest error-elimination algorithm, was used for CDR3 identification, clonotype clustering and error correction. A nonparametric unseen species model with Euler transformation was used to estimate lower-bound total TCR beta diversity. TCRdb trimmed public reads at Q25 via fastp, called clones via MiXCR and kept in-frame beta chains. Rows merge per CDR3 protein into single entries with the most common DNA and genes. TCRdb's processing, not the study's, gives the V and J calls here. This sample has about 1,000,000 distinct CDR3 sequences in its table, and around 43% of those were observed once. The top ten clones comprise approximately 20% of the sample.

The sample is drawn from a study of blood T cells in healthy people across ages (dated by TCRdb to the mid-2010s). For the wider study: In model experiments, template switching captured roughly one uniquely barcoded TCR beta cDNA molecule for every two T cells. To avoid experimental bias, donors of different ages were randomly spread across the sequencing lanes. The study analyzed two additional independent replicas of 1 million unique cDNA reads from the same blood draw for two donors, one aged 18 to 30 and one aged 80 or older. The donors were divided into four age groups: young (average roughly 15 years), middle-aged (approximately 42), aged (about 60) and long-lived (roughly 82). Using deep sequencing normalized with unique cDNA molecular identifiers, the study measured how TCR beta repertoire diversity changes with age.

On the study overall, not on this receptor specifically: Conclusive comparison of naive and antigen-experienced compartments was prevented by the profiling of bulk unsorted PBMCs. Estimates of total diversity based on one million sequenced T cells were regarded as lower bounds and as underestimates. There was a strong correlation between observed TCR beta diversity and the percentage of naive T cells measured by flow cytometry. Because donor CMV infection status was unknown, age-related changes in expanded clonotypes were potentially confounded. The long-lived group showed more naive CD4+ T cells, fewer expanded clones and increased TCR diversity than the aged group, suggesting age selection. As age increased, observed TCR beta diversity per million T cells dropped in a roughly linear way, and a significant reduction was already evident by age 40.

The sequenced sample consisted of blood. The origin of this receptor is a woman aged 55 to 70 in good health. The chain links TRBV18 with TRBJ2-7, with no D gene named confidently. The CDR3 here reads CASSGFGEQYF. In nucleotides, the sequence is TGTGCCAGCTCTGGGTTTGGCGAGCAGTACTTC.